Each of the 24 T cell receptor beta chains below was sequenced from the same sample in a study of a mutant IDH1 vaccine in newly diagnosed glioma. Stated time point: week 5, during vaccination. All doses held 300 ug of mutant IDH1 20-mer peptide, with topical imiquimod. The table came from immunoSEQ multiplex PCR; TCRdb's copy has only in-frame clones and leaves some out. The profile shows about 38,000 clones, 75% to 85% of them singletons. Their antigens remain unidentified. The source was PBMCs, collected from a glioma patient whose treatment included an IDH1 peptide vaccine. The receptors shown here come from a man aged 35 to 55 with glioma.

The chain joins TRBV4-2 to TRBJ2-7; D gene uncertain. The CDR3 runs to 16 residues. Germline V gene data show CDR1 as LGHNA and CDR2 as YNFKEQ. Trimming removed 4 bases from V and 3 bases from J, with 19 bases in between. The CDR3 region has the DNA TGTGCCAGCAGCCGTGGGATTCAGGCAAACCTCTACGAGCAGTACTTC. This sequence encodes CASSRGIQANLYEQYF.

The chain uses TRBV19 and TRBJ1-2; 11 bases align to TRBD1. There are 16 residues in the CDR3. Trimming took 6 bases from V and 4 from J; bases not matched to a gene: 10. CDR1 LNHDA and CDR2 SQIVND come from the germline V gene (reference sequence). CDR3 loop: CASSRDRGDPFYGYTF. The CDR3 DNA reads TGTGCCAGTAGCCGGGACAGGGGGGATCCCTTCTATGGCTACACCTTC.

The chain is built from TRBV30 and TRBJ1-2, with 8 bases lining up with TRBD1. The length of the CDR3 is 12 residues. From germline, CDR1 is GTSNPN and CDR2 SVGIG (reference sequence). Germline trimming cut 8 bases from V and 6 bases from J; bases unmatched to any gene: 8. The CDR3 DNA reads TGTGCCAGAATGACAGGGGTAGATGGCTACACCTTC. Translating it yields CARMTGVDGYTF.

This clone was recorded a few times. The V and J genes are TRBV6-6 and TRBJ2-7, with 7 bases matching TRBD1. Looked up from germline, CDR1 is MNHNY and CDR2 is SVGAGI (reference sequence). The length of the CDR3 is 14 residues. Unmatched junction bases numbered 1, after V lost 0 bases and J lost 2 bases. The CDR3: CASSYSTGPYEQYF. The CDR3 bases are TGTGCCAGCAGTTACTCGACAGGGCCCTACGAGCAGTACTTC.

The V gene is TRBV6-5, the J gene TRBJ2-3; 13 positions agree with TRBD2. V was pared by 7 bases and J by 3 bases, with 4 bases of the junction left unmatched. CDR1 and CDR2 (germline): MNHEY, SVGAGI. This CDR3 has 15 amino acids. The CDR3 DNA sequence: TGTGCCAGCAAAGAACTAGCGGGGGGGACAGATACGCAGTATTTT. It codes for CASKELAGGTDTQYF.

CDR3 amino acids: CASSPRLGGAANEQFF. CDR3 bases: TGTGCCAGCAGCCCGCGACTGGGCGGGGCCGCTAATGAGCAGTTCTTC. The V gene is TRBV11-1, the J gene TRBJ2-1, with D perhaps TRBD2 (6 bases). The CDR3 covers 16 residues. The germline V and J ends were trimmed by 5 bases and 7 bases, with 21 bases remaining between them. CDR1 is SGHAT and CDR2 is FQDESV in the germline V gene (reference sequence).

This chain joins TRBV7-2 and TRBJ2-7, with D possibly being TRBD1 (6 bases). CDR3 length equals 15 residues. Trimming took off 5 bases at V and 4 bases at J, with 18 bases between the two ends. Germline CDR1 is SGHTA and CDR2 is FQGNSA. CDR3 in amino acids: CASSTDSQGLYEQYF. CDR3 coding DNA: TGTGCCAGCAGCACGGACAGTCAGGGGCTTTACGAGCAGTACTTC.

The V and J genes are TRBV14 and TRBJ1-1; maybe TRBD1 (5 bases). The V gene lost 1 base and the J gene lost 3 bases, with 12 bases spanning the gap. Germline V CDR1 and CDR2: SGHDN, FVKESK. CDR3 length: 15 residues. Here the CDR3 DNA reads TGTGCCAGCAGCCAAGTGGTGGGGCTTCACACTGAAGCTTTCTTT. Translated, it gives CASSQVVGLHTEAFF.

The genes are TRBV13 and TRBJ2-7, with 15 nucleotides matching TRBD2. V shed 4 bases and J 3 bases; nucleotides not matched to a gene: 10. CDR3 length equals 18 residues. CDR1 and CDR2 (germline): PRHDT, FYEKMQ (reference sequence). CDR3 nucleotides: TGTGCCAGCAGCTCCCGGGCGGGACTAGCGGGGGGATTCTACGAGCAGTACTTC. Protein product: CASSSRAGLAGGFYEQYF.

This clone was detected a few times. V and J are TRBV5-4 and TRBJ2-5, with 14 bases aligning to TRBD2. Germline V gene data show CDR1 as SGHNT and CDR2 as YYREEE (reference sequence). V lost 4 bases to trimming and J lost 6 bases; unmatched junction nucleotides: 8. The CDR3 is 16 residues long. CDR3: CASSPLTSGGAKTQYF. The CDR3 DNA sequence: TGTGCCAGCAGCCCTCTGACTAGCGGGGGGGCGAAGACCCAGTACTTC.

The sample holds one count of this clone. CDR3 DNA: TGCAGTGCTAGGGACAACTACGAGCAGTACTTC. Protein: CSARDNYEQYF. The rearrangement uses TRBV20-1 and TRBJ2-7, with D perhaps TRBD1 (5 bases). The CDR3 runs 11 residues. Germline V gene sequence: CDR1 DFQATT, CDR2 SNEGSKA (reference sequence). Trimming pared 3 bases from V and 3 bases from J, leaving 6 bases between.

Written as DNA, the CDR3 is TGCAGCGTCGATTCCGGACAGGGGACGCACACCATATATTTT. Translating it yields CSVDSGQGTHTIYF. This chain uses TRBV29-1 with TRBJ1-3, with 9 positions matching TRBD1. CDR1 is SQVTM and CDR2 is ANQGSEA in the germline V gene. V lost 6 bases to trimming and J lost 8 bases; unmatched junction nucleotides: 11. This CDR3 comprises 14 residues.

This chain's CDR3 is CASSRGQGAYNEQFF. As DNA, the CDR3 is TGTGCCAGCAGCCGTGGACAGGGGGCCTACAATGAGCAGTTCTTC. The chain couples TRBV5-8 to TRBJ2-1, with 10 bases matching TRBD1. Germline lookup yields CDR1 SGHTS and CDR2 YDEGEE. Germline trimming cut 4 bases from V and 2 bases from J; bases unmatched to any gene: 3. The length of the CDR3 is 15 residues.

The CDR3 loop is CASSLKEGYTEAFF. DNA of the CDR3: TGTGCCAGCAGTTTAAAGGAGGGGTACACTGAAGCTTTCTTT. The V and J genes are TRBV27 and TRBJ1-1; D may be TRBD1 (5 bases). V lost 2 bases to trimming and J lost 3 bases, with 10 bases between them. The CDR3 spans 14 residues. Germline V gene sequence: CDR1 MNHEY, CDR2 SMNVEV (reference sequence).

The rearrangement uses TRBV6-1 and TRBJ1-2; perhaps TRBD1 as D (6 bases). CDR1 and CDR2 (germline): MNHNS, SASEGT. Trimming removed 5 bases at V and 3 bases at J, with 10 bases between. The CDR3 is made up of 13 amino acids. This CDR3 is CASSKQGDYGYTF. In nucleotides, the CDR3 is TGTGCCAGCAGTAAACAGGGCGACTATGGCTACACCTTC.

The genes are TRBV5-1 and TRBJ1-1, with a possible D match to TRBD1 (5 bases). Germline CDR1 reads SGHRS; CDR2 reads YFSETQ. V gave up 3 bases and J gave up 1 base, with 10 bases separating them. This CDR3 has 14 amino acids. CDR3 amino acids: CASSSGPSNTEAFF. The CDR3 DNA reads TGCGCCAGCAGCTCGGGACCTTCGAACACTGAAGCTTTCTTT. The whole variable domain, filled in from reference TRBV5-1 and TRBJ1-1, reads KAGVTQTPRYLIKTRGQQVTLSCSPISGHRSVSWYQQTPGQGLQFLFEYFSETQRNKGNFPGRFSGRQFSNSRSEMNVSTLELGDSALYLCASSSGPSNTEAFFGQGTRLTVV.

Written as DNA, the CDR3 is TGCGCCAGCAGCCACCAGGGAGGGATGAACACTGAAGCTTTCTTT. Its protein is CASSHQGGMNTEAFF. The V gene is TRBV4-1, the J gene TRBJ1-1; possibly TRBD1 for D (5 bases). The CDR3 is 15 residues long. Germline V gene sequence: CDR1 MGHRA, CDR2 YSYEKL. V dropped 3 bases and J dropped 0 bases, with 11 bases sitting between them.

The chain is built from TRBV2 and TRBJ2-5; 7 positions match TRBD2. The CDR3 runs to 14 residues. Germline trimming cut 4 bases from V and 1 base from J; bases unmatched to any gene: 3. The germline gives CDR1 SNHLY, CDR2 FYNNEI. The CDR3 loop is CASSGSSGQETQYF. CDR3 bases: TGTGCCAGCAGTGGCTCTAGCGGCCAAGAGACCCAGTACTTC. Combining the CDR3 with reference TRBV2 and TRBJ2-5 gives the whole variable domain EPEVTQTPSHQVTQMGQEVILRCVPISNHLYFYWYRQILGQKVEFLVSFYNNEISEKSEIFDDQFSVERPDGSNFTLKIRSTKLEDSAMYFCASSGSSGQETQYFGPGTRLLVL.

The rearrangement uses TRBV6-5 and TRBJ1-2; a possible D gene is TRBD1 (5 bases). The CDR3 length is 13 residues. Trimming stripped 2 bases from V and 6 bases from J, with 10 bases between. Germline V gene lookup returns CDR1 MNHEY and CDR2 SVGAGI. CDR3: CASSYEGADGYTF. CDR3 nucleotides: TGTGCCAGCAGTTACGAAGGGGCGGATGGCTACACCTTC.

The DNA of the CDR3 is TGCGCCAGCAGCCTGGGAACAGGGTACGACGAGCAGTACTTC. Residues: CASSLGTGYDEQYF. This chain uses TRBV5-1 with TRBJ2-7; D perhaps matches TRBD1 (6 bases). V shed 4 bases and J shed 5 bases, with 16 bases lying between them. Germline V gene data show CDR1 as SGHRS and CDR2 as YFSETQ. CDR3 length: 14 residues.

The chain is built from TRBV30 and TRBJ2-3; D unclear. The CDR3 contains 14 residues. Germline-derived CDR1 and CDR2 are GTSNPN and SVGIG (reference sequence). V gave up 5 bases and J gave up 4 bases, with 16 bases separating them. The CDR3 reads CAWAPPIRPDTQYF. The CDR3, as DNA: TGTGCCTGGGCCCCTCCGATCCGACCAGATACGCAGTATTTT.

This chain connects TRBV6-5 to TRBJ1-5; 7 nucleotides line up with TRBD1. Germline CDR1 is MNHEY and CDR2 is SVGAGI. V gave up 7 bases and J gave up 2 bases; unmatched junction bases: 5. CDR3 length equals 14 residues. In DNA, the CDR3 is TGTGCCAGCAAGACCACAGGGGGCAATCAGCCCCAGCATTTT. This gives the protein CASKTTGGNQPQHF.

V is TRBV15 and J is TRBJ1-4, with D possibly TRBD1 on 6 matching bases. This CDR3 contains 15 residues. The germline gives CDR1 LNHNV, CDR2 YYDKDF (reference sequence). V was pared by 0 bases and J by 7 bases, with 12 bases between. CDR3 region: CATSRDSGAGEKLFF. DNA of the CDR3: TGTGCCACCAGCAGAGATTCAGGGGCGGGTGAAAAACTGTTTTTT. The variable domain in full, with the rest retrieved from reference TRBV15 and TRBJ1-4, is DAMVIQNPRYQVTQFGKPVTLSCSQTLNHNVMYWYQQKSSQAPKLLFHYYDKDFNNEADTPDNFQSRRPNTSFCFLDIRSPGLGDTAMYLCATSRDSGAGEKLFFGSGTQLSVL.

V usage is TRBV18 and J usage is TRBJ1-4; D is undetermined. Trimming took 6 bases from V and 0 from J, leaving 8 bases between them. Germline V gene sequence: CDR1 KGHSH, CDR2 LQKENI. This CDR3 contains 14 residues. The CDR3 loop reads CASSPTATNEKLFF. CDR3 nucleotides: TGTGCCAGCTCCCCAACTGCAACTAATGAAAAACTGTTTTTT.